The present TCR beta chain was sequenced within a study of blood T cell repertoires in COVID-19. V lost 0 bases and J lost 7; bases outside the gene matches: 11. The length of the CDR3 is 17 residues. Germline loops: CDR1 LGHNA, CDR2 YSLEER. Methods used by the authors: Amplified reference gene primers provided the basis for estimating nucleated cell counts. Some clones are missing from TCRdb's copy, which holds only in-frame ones; the method was immunoSEQ multiplex PCR. The V and J calls and clone size were taken over from that table, and D and trimming were inferred from the DNA. The data contain almost 90,000 clones, about 92% of them singletons.

Sequencing was performed on peripheral blood. The sequence derives from a man between 18 and 35 years old with COVID-19, enrolled during active disease. The chain joins TRBV4-3 to TRBJ2-1, with TRBD2 identical over 8 bases. The CDR3 DNA is TGCGCCAGCAGCCAAGATCGTACGGGAGGGCCGAGGAATGAGCAGTTCTTC. It yields the protein CASSQDRTGGPRNEQFF.